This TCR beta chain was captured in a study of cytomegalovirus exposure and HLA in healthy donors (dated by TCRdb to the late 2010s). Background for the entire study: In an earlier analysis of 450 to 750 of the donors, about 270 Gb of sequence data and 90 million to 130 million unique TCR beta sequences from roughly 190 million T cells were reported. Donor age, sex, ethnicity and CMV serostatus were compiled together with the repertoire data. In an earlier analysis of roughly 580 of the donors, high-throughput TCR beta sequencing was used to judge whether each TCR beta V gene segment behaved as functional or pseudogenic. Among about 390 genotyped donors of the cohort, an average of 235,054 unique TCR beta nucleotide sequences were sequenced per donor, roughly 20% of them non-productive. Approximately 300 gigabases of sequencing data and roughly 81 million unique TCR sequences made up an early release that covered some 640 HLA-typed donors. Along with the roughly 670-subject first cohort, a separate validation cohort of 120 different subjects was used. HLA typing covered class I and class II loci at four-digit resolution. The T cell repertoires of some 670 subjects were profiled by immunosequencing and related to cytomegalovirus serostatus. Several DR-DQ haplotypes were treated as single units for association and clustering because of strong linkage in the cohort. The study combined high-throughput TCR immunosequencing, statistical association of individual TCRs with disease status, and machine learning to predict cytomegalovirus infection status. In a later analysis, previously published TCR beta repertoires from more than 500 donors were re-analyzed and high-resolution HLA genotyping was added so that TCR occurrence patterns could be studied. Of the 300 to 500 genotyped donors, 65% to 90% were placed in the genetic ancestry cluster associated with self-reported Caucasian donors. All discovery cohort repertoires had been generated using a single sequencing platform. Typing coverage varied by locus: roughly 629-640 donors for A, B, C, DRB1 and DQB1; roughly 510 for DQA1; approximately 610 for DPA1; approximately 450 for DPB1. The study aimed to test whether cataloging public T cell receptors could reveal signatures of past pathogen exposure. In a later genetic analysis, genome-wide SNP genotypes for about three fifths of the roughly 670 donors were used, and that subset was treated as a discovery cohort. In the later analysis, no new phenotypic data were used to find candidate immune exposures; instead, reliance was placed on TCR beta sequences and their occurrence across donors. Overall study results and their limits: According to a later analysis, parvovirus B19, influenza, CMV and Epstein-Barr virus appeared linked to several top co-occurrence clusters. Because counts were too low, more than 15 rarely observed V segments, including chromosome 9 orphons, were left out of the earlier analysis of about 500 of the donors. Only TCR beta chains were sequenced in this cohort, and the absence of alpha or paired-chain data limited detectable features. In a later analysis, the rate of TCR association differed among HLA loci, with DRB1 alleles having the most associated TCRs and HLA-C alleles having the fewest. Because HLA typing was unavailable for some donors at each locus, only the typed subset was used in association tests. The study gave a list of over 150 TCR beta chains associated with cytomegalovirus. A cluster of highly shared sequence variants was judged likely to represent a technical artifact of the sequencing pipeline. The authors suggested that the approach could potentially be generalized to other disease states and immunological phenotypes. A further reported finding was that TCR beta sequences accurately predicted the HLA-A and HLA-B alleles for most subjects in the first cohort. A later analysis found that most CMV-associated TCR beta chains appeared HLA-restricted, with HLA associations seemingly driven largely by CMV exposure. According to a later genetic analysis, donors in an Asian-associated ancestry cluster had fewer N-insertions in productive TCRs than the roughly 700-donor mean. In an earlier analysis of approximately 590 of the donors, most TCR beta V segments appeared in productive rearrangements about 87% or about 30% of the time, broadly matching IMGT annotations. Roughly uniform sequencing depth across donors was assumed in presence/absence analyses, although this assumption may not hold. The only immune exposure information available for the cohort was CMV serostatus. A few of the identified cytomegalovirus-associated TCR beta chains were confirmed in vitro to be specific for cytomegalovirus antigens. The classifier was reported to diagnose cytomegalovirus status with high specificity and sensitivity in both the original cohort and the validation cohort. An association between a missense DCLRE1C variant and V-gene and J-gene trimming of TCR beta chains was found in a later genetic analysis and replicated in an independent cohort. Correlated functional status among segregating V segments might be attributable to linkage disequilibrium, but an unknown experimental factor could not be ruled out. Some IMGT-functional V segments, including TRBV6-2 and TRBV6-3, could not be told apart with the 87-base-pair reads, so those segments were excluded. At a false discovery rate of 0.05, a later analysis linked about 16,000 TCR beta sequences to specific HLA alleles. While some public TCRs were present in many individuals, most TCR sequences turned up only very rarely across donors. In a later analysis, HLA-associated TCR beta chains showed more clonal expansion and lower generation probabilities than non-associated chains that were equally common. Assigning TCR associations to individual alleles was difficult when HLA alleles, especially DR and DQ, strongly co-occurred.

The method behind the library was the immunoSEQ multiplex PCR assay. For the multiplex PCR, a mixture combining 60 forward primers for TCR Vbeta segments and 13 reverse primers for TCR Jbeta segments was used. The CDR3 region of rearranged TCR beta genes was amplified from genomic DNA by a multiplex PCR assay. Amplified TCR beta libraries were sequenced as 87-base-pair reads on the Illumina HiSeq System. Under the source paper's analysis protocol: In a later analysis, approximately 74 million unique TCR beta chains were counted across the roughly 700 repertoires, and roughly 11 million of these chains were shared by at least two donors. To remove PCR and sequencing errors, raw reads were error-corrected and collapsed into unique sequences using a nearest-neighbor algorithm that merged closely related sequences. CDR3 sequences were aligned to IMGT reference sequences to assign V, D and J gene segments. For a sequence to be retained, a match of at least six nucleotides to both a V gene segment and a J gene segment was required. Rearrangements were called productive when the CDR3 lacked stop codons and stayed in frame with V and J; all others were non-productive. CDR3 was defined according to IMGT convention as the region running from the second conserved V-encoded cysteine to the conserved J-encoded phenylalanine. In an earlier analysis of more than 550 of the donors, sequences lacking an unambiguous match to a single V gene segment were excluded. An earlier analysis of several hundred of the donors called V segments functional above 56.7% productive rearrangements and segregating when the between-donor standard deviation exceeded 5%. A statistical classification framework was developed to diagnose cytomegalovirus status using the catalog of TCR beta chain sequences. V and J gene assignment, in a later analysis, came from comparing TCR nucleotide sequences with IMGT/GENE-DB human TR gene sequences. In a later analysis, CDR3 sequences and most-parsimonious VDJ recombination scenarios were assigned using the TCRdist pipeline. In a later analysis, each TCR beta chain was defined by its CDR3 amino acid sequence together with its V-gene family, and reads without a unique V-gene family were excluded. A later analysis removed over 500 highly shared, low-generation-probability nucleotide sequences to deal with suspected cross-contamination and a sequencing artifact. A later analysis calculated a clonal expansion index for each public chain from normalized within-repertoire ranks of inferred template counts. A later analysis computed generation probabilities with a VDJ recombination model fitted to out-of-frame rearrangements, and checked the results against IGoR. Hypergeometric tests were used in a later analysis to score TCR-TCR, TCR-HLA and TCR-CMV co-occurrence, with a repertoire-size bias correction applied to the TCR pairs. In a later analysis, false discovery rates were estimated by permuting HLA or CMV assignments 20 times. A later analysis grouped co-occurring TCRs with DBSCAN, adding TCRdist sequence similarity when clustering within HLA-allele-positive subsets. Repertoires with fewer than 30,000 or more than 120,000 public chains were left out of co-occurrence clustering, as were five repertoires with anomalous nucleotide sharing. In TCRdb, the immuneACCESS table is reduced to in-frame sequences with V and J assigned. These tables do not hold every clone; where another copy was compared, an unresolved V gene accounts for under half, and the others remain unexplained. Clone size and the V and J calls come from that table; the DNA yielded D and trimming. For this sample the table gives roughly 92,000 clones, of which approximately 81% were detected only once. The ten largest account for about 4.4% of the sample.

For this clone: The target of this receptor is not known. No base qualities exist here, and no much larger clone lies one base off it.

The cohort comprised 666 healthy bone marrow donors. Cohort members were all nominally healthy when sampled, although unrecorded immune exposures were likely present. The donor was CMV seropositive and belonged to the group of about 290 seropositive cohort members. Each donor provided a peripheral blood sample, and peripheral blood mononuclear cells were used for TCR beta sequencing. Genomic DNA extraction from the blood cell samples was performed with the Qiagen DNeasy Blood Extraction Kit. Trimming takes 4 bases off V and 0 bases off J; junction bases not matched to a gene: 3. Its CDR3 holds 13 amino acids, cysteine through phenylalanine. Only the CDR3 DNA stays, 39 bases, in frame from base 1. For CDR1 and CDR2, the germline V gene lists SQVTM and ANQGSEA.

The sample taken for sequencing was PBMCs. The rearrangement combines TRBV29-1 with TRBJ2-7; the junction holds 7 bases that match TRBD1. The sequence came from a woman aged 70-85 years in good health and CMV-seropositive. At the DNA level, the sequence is TGCAGCGTTGGGGGACAGTCCTCCTACGAGCAGTACTTC. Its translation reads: CSVGGQSSYEQYF.